This TCR beta chain derives from a study of T-cell memory formation after mild COVID-19. Using its own MiXCR run on the 5' RACE reads, TCRdb lists one record per CDR3 protein. This sample yields 470,000 or so distinct CDR3 sequences, of which roughly 18% are seen a single time; roughly 21% belongs to the top ten. General study results and limits: Clones contracting over day 15 to 85 were CD4/CD8 balanced, with later expanders leaning CD4+. Mostly located in CM and EM were contracting CD4+ clones, with contracting CD8+ clones located in EMRA.

CDR3 length equals 15 residues. J lost 9 bases, V lost 4 bases, and 9 bases had no gene match. Germline V lookup: CDR1 SGHRS, CDR2 YFSETQ. To note about this clonotype: Its antigen is as yet unknown.

This clonotype originated in a man between 18 and 35 years old who had mild COVID-19 (a few samples of this study predate the infection). Cell type and time point are not known. The J gene is TRBJ2-1, the V gene TRBV5-1; TRBD1 aligns across 11 bases. Source material: PBMCs or a T cell subset sorted from them (not recorded which). The CDR3 is CASSEDRGLRGEQFF. The DNA for the CDR3 is TGCGCCAGCAGCGAGGACAGGGGGCTACGAGGTGAGCAGTTCTTC.